This T cell receptor (beta chain) was sequenced during a study of tumor-infiltrating lymphocytes in primary liver carcinoma. At the level of the study: Aged between 30 and 69 years, the patients were men and women.

Overall study findings and caveats: Tumor samples exhibited a significantly greater top-250-clone fraction than blood samples (p = 0.039). It was observed that only about 7.5-25% of the top clones appeared in every one of the five tumor regions.

This clonotype has only a few counts. The antigen remains unidentified. A read error is possible here, since a much larger clone lies one base away. The CDR3 is made up of 15 amino acids. CDR1 and CDR2 from the germline V gene are MNHNY and SVGAGI (reference sequence). Co-extracted RNA and DNA came from around 18-30 mg of unsorted bulk tissue. A constant-region primer primed TCR beta cDNA synthesis from about 0.45 ug of total RNA. Employing slightly modified ARM-PCR, three nested multiplex PCR rounds were run, and these gave rise to the TCR beta libraries. A C-beta reverse primer and TRBV1-TRBV30 forward primers served in each of the first two PCR rounds, at roughly 10 cycles apiece. TCRdb recomputed calls from the multiplex PCR reads with MiXCR, one row per CDR3 protein. Of around 100,000 distinct CDR3 sequences listed, about two thirds are singletons.

This receptor was identified in an older woman with primary liver carcinoma and hepatitis B virus infection. The chain combines TRBV6-6 with TRBJ2-1, with TRBD1 matching over 9 bases. The sample comprised liver tumor tissue from sampling region 2. Documented subset: tumor region T2, inferior pole. The CDR3 DNA follows: TGTACCAGCAGATATACAGGGGGCGGCAGAAATGAGCAGTTCTTC. It codes for CTSRYTGGGRNEQFF.